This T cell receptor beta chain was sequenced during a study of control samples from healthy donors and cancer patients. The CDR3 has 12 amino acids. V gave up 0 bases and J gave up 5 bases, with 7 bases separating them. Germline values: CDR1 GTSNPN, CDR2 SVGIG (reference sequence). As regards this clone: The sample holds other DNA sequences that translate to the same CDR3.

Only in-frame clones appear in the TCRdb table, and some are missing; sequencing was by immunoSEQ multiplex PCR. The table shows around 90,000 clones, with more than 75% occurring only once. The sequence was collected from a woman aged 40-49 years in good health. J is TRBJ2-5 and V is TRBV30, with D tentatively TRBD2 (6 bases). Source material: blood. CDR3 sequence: CAWSVRGETQYF. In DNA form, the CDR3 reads TGTGCCTGGAGTGTCCGGGGGGAGACCCAGTACTTC.